This T cell receptor beta chain was retrieved from a study of T-cell memory formation after mild COVID-19. Findings and limits, study-wide: Among clones contracting day 15 to 85, CD4/CD8 was balanced, whereas later expanders leaned CD4+. In second-wave clones peaking day 37, SARS-CoV-2 specificity remained unconfirmed. CD4+ contracting clones were found mainly in CM and EM, and CD8+ ones in EMRA.

V was pared by 5 bases and J by 6 bases, with 14 bases between. This CDR3 is built from 14 residues. CDR1 and CDR2 from the germline V gene are SGHAT and FQNNGV. TCRdb re-analysed the 5' RACE reads in MiXCR, keeping a single row per CDR3 protein. The sample lists 220,000 or so distinct CDR3 sequences; around 9.1% were seen once. This clonotype was observed many times. Its cognate antigen is unknown. The sample consisted of PBMCs or a T cell subset sorted from them (not recorded which). The receptor was isolated from a man between 18 and 29 years old who had mild COVID-19 (a few samples of this study predate the infection). Cell type and time point are not known. The chain employs TRBV11-2 and TRBJ2-1, with D unresolved. This chain's CDR3 is CASSLGAFTNEQFF. The CDR3 coding sequence is TGTGCCAGCAGCCTAGGCGCCTTTACCAATGAGCAGTTCTTC.